This T cell receptor (beta chain) was identified in a study of blood T cell repertoires in COVID-19. Looking at the study overall: The study drew acute and convalescent COVID-19 samples from the United States, Italy and Spain. Sample material is recorded as cDNA or gDNA derived from T cells, B-cell-depleted T cells, or PBMCs.

The CDR3 extends over 16 amino acids. CDR1 and CDR2 (germline): MDHEN, SYDVKM. The V segment lost 3 bases and the J segment 4 bases; nucleotides outside the gene matches: 8. In the original analysis: How many nucleated cells were present was estimated from reference gene primer amplification. Profiled with immunoSEQ multiplex PCR; TCRdb holds only in-frame clones, not every one. From that table come the V and J calls and clone size; the DNA was used to work out D and trimming. The data contain roughly 200,000 clones, around 85% of them singletons. Study members were between about 18 and 95 years old and lived in 24 US regions.

The receptor's source is a man aged 35 to 55 who had recovered from COVID-19. The chain uses TRBV28 and TRBJ2-3; 9 bases agree with TRBD2. Input material: PBMCs or T cells enriched from blood (not recorded which). The CDR3 coding sequence is TGTGCCAGCAGTTTCGACATAGCGGGAGAGCCAGATACGCAGTATTTT. Translation gives CASSFDIAGEPDTQYF. Drawing the rest from reference TRBV28 and TRBJ2-3, the complete variable domain is DVKVTQSSRYLVKRTGEKVFLECVQDMDHENMFWYRQDPGLGLRLIYFSYDVKMKEKGDIPEGYSVSREKKERFSLILESASTNQTSMYLCASSFDIAGEPDTQYFGPGTRLTVL.